The sample holds a few counts of the clone carrying this TCR beta chain. The antigen is undetermined. Amplification yielded TCR beta CDR3 regions, with RNA transcripts as the source. An initial round of RT-PCR targeting the TCR CDR3 relied on the HTBI primer set. Each CDR3 protein is one row after TCRdb ran MiXCR on the multiplex PCR reads. The sample has 650,000 to 750,000 distinct CDR3 sequences, less than 15% seen once; the top ten hold roughly a tenth. This sample is drawn from a study of T cells in Graves' hyperthyroidism and ophthalmopathy. From germline, CDR1 is MNHNS and CDR2 SASEGT. The V gene lost 4 bases and the J gene lost 6 bases, with 10 bases spanning the gap. The length of the CDR3 is 13 residues. Points from the study as a whole: Expanded thyroid clonotypes (above 0.001) were mostly also found in blood. From stable hyperthyroidism, ophthalmopathy was separated by a 13 V-J model.

The source material was blood. The chain couples TRBV6-1 to TRBJ2-1; no reliable D call. This receptor was taken from a woman aged 18-29 years with Graves' hyperthyroidism. The CDR3 region is CASSVTLGNEQFF. CDR3 nucleotide sequence: TGTGCCAGCAGTGTGACGCTGGGCAATGAGCAGTTCTTC.